This T cell receptor (beta chain) was obtained from a study of T cell repertoires in ileal Crohn's disease. Across the whole study: The M0 sample came from the inflamed ileal portion of the resected specimen. Points from the study as a whole: Compared with CD4 T cells, sorted CD8 cells carried more expanded clones.

A remark on this clone: Its antigen is not known.

This table comes from immunoSEQ multiplex PCR, and its TCRdb copy is limited to in-frame clones, with some not included. The data hold roughly 8,700 clones, with about 82% observed a single time. V was pared by 7 bases and J by 5 bases, with 15 bases of the junction left unmatched. This CDR3 contains 16 residues. In germline, CDR1 is SGHNT, CDR2 YYREEE (reference sequence). Time point described: inflamed ileum from the surgical specimen. The clonotype was recovered from an adult with Crohn's disease. This chain uses TRBV5-4 with TRBJ1-1; TRBD1 agrees at 9 bases. Material: ileal tissue. CDR3 region: CASHPGGTGRNTEAFF. The CDR3 DNA reads as TGTGCCAGCCACCCAGGGGGGACAGGGAGAAATACTGAAGCTTTCTTT.